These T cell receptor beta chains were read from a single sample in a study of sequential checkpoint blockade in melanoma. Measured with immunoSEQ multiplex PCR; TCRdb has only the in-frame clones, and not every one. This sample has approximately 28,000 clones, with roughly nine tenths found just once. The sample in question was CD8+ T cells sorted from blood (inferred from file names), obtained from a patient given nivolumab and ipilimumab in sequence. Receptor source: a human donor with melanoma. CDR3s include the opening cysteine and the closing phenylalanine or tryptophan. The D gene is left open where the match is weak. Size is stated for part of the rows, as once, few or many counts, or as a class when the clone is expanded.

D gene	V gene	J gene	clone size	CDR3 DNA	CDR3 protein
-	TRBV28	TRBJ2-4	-	TGTGCCAGCAGTTTATCCACACACGGCTCTCGGGAGTACTTC	CASSLSTHGSREYF
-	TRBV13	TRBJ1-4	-	TGTGCCAGCAGCACCCAGCCCGGGACTCATACAAATGAATCTAATGAAAAACTGTTTTTT	CASSTQPGTHTNESNEKLFF
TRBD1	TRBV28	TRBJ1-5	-	TGTGCCAGCGACCGGGACAGTAGCAATCAGCCCCAGCATTTT	CASDRDSSNQPQHF
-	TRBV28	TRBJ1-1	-	TGTGCCAGCAGCCGGACGGCGGGGCTTGACACTGAAGCTTTCTTT	CASSRTAGLDTEAFF
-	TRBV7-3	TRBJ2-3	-	TGTGCCAGCAGCTTTACTCGCACAGATACGCAGTATTTT	CASSFTRTDTQYF
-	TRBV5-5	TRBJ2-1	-	TGTGCCAGCAGCTTGACAGGGATTTTCGACAATGAGCAGTTCTTC	CASSLTGIFDNEQFF
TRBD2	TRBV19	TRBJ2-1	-	TGTGCCAGTAATAGCGGGGGACTCTACAATGAGCAGTTCTTC	CASNSGGLYNEQFF
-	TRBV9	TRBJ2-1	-	TGTGCCAGCAGCCCACGACACTCCAATGAGCAGTTCTTC	CASSPRHSNEQFF
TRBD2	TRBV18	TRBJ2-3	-	TGTGCCAGCTCACCTTTGGGACTAGCGGGAGTGGTGAATGGTACGCAGTATTTT	CASSPLGLAGVVNGTQYF
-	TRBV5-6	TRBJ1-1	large	TGTGCCAGCAGCTTCGGCGGGATGAACACTGAAGCTTTCTTT	CASSFGGMNTEAFF
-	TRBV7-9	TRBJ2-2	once	TGTGCCAGCAGCTTAGTTCTGGGGCCGAACACCGGGGAGCTGTTTTTT	CASSLVLGPNTGELFF
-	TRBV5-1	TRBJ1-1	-	TGCGCCAGCAGCCTCCATCTTGGAGGAACGAACACTGAAGCTTTCTTT	CASSLHLGGTNTEAFF
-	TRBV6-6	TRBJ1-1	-	TGTGCCAGCACTGTTACAGAGAACACTGAAGCTTTCTTT	CASTVTENTEAFF
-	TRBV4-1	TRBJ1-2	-	TGCGCCAGCAGCCAAGATCGGGTTAGTGGAAGTGGGTCTGGCTACACCTTC	CASSQDRVSGSGSGYTF
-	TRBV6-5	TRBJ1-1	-	TGTGCCAGCAGTCCGGGGAGGCACACTGAAGCTTTCTTT	CASSPGRHTEAFF